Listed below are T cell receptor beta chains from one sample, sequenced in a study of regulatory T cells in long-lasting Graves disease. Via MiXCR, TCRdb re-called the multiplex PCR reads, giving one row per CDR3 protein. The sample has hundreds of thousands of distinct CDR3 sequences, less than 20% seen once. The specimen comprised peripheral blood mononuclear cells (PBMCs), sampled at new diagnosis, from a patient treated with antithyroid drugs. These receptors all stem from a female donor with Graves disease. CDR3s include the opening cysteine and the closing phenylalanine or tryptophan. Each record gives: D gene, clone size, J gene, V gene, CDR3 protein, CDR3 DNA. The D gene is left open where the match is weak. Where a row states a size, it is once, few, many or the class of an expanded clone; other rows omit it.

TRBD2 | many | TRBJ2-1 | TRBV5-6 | CASSLLAGAYNEQFF | TGTGCCAGCAGCTTACTAGCGGGGGCATACAATGAGCAGTTCTTC
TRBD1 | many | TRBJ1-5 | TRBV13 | CASSLGQGRYQPQHF | TGTGCCAGCAGCTTGGGACAGGGGCGATATCAGCCCCAGCATTTT
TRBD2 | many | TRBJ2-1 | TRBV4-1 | CASSQVGLAGAIYNEQFF | TGCGCCAGCAGCCAAGTGGGACTAGCGGGGGCCATTTACAATGAGCAGTTCTTC
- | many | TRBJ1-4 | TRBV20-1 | CSASQGGGNEKLFF | TGCAGTGCTAGCCAAGGAGGAGGGAATGAAAAACTGTTTTTT
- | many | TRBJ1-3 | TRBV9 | CASSVEHSNTIYF | TGTGCCAGCAGCGTAGAACATTCGAACACCATATATTTT
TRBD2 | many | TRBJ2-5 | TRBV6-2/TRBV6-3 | CASSGFSGGEETQYF | TGTGCCAGCAGTGGGTTCAGCGGGGGGGAAGAGACCCAGTACTTC
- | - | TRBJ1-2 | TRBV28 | CASKLGTADYGYTF | TGTGCCAGCAAGCTGGGCACAGCGGATTATGGCTACACCTTC
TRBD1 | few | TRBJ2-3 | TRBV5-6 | CASSPEQGQGTDTQYF | TGTGCCAGCAGCCCCGAGCAGGGACAGGGCACAGATACGCAGTATTTT
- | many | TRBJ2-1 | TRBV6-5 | CASSSTADPYNEQFF | TGTGCCAGCAGTTCGACAGCCGACCCTTACAATGAGCAGTTCTTC
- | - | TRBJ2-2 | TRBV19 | CASSDPGRYTGELFF | TGTGCCAGTAGTGACCCAGGGAGGTACACCGGGGAGCTGTTTTTT
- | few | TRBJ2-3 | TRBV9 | CASSVASSLPDTQYF | TGTGCCAGCAGCGTCGCCTCATCCCTCCCAGATACGCAGTATTTT
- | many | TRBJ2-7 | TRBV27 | CASSFGDEQYF | TGTGCCAGCAGTTTTGGGGACGAGCAGTACTTC
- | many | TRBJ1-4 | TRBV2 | CASNRGSTNEKLFF | TGTGCCAGCAACCGAGGATCAACTAATGAAAAACTGTTTTTT
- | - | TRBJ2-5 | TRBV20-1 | CSARTAQGGKETQYF | TGCAGTGCAAGAACCGCTCAGGGGGGGAAAGAGACCCAGTACTTC
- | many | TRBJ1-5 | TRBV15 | CATSSGDLSNQPQHF | TGTGCCACCAGCAGCGGGGACCTTAGCAATCAGCCCCAGCATTTT
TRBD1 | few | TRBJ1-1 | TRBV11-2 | CASSLGGQGAEAFF | TGTGCCAGCAGCTTAGGGGGTCAGGGGGCTGAAGCTTTCTTT
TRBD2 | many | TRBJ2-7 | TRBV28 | CASSLVSLRELPYEQYF | TGTGCCAGCAGTTTAGTTTCCCTGCGGGAGTTGCCGTACGAGCAGTACTTC
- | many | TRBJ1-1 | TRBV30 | CAWGLRNTEAFF | TGTGCCTGGGGACTCAGGAACACTGAAGCTTTCTTT
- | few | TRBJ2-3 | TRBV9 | CASSVGRGAGTDTQYF | TGTGCCAGCAGCGTCGGACGGGGGGCCGGCACAGATACGCAGTATTTT
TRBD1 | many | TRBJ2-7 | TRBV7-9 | CASSRDREQYF | TGTGCCAGCAGCCGGGACAGGGAGCAGTACTTC
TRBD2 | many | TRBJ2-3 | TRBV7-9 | CASSSGLAGFGTDTQYF | TGTGCCAGCAGCTCGGGACTAGCGGGATTCGGCACAGATACGCAGTATTTT
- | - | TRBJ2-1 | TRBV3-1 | CASSLVGSPGLNEQFF | TGTGCCAGCAGCTTAGTTGGGTCACCGGGCCTAAATGAGCAGTTCTTC
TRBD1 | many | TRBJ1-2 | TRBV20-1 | CSAPRQGRKSGYTF | TGCAGTGCCCCAAGACAGGGGAGGAAGAGTGGCTACACCTTC
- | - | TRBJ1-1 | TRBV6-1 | CASGWPGVNTEAFF | TGTGCCAGCGGATGGCCGGGGGTAAACACTGAAGCTTTCTTT
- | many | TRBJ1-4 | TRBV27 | CASSLIGTNQEKLFF | TGTGCCAGCAGTTTAATCGGGACAAACCAAGAAAAACTGTTTTTT
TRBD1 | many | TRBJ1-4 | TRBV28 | CATIPPQGASEKLFF | TGTGCCACCATCCCTCCACAGGGGGCATCTGAAAAACTGTTTTTT
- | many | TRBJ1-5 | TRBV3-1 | CASSQQSNQPQHF | TGTGCCAGCAGCCAACAAAGCAATCAGCCCCAGCATTTT
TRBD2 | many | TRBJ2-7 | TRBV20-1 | CSARVRLAGVYEQYF | TGCAGTGCTAGAGTACGGCTAGCGGGAGTATACGAGCAGTACTTC
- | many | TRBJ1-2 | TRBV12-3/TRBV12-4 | CASSLGPGYTF | TGTGCCAGCAGTTTAGGGCCTGGCTACACCTTC
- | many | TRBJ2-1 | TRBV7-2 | CASSQLDSYNEQFF | TGTGCCAGCAGCCAACTAGACAGTTACAATGAGCAGTTCTTC
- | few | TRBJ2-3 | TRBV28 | CASSLCRVAASTDTQYF | TGTGCCAGCAGTTTATGTCGGGTAGCAGCTAGCACAGATACGCAGTATTTT
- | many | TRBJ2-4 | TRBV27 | CASSQTPEGENIQYF | TGTGCCAGCAGTCAGACCCCGGAGGGAGAAAACATTCAGTACTTC
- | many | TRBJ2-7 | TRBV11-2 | CASSSLRTGEQYF | TGTGCCAGCAGCTCCCTAAGGACGGGAGAGCAGTACTTC
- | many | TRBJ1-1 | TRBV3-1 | CASKQGTEAFF | TGTGCCAGCAAGCAGGGCACTGAAGCTTTCTTT
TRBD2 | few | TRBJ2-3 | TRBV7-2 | CASSKTRGGLTDTQYF | TGTGCCAGCAGCAAAACCCGGGGGGGGCTCACAGATACGCAGTATTTT
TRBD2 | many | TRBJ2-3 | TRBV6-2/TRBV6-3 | CASRLAGEADTQYF | TGTGCCAGCCGACTAGCGGGAGAGGCAGATACGCAGTATTTT
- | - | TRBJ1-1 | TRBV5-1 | CASSYYRASNTEAFF | TGCGCCAGCAGCTATTACAGGGCCTCGAACACTGAAGCTTTCTTT
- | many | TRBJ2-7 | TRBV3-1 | CASAGAVDYEQYF | TGTGCCAGCGCAGGGGCGGTTGACTACGAGCAGTACTTC
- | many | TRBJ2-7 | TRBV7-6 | CASSLNTNEQYF | TGTGCCAGCAGCTTAAACACTAACGAGCAGTACTTC
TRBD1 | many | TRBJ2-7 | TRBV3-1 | CASSQQDRGGEQYF | TGTGCCAGCAGCCAACAGGACAGGGGAGGCGAGCAGTACTTC
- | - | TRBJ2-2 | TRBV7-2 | CASSDRTGELFF | TGTGCCAGTTCGGATCGGACCGGGGAGCTGTTTTTC
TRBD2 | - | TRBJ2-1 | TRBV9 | CASGPTSGGVYNEQFF | TGTGCCAGCGGCCCCACCAGCGGGGGAGTCTACAATGAGCAGTTCTTC
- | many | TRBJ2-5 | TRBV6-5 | CASSYSSFQVQETQYF | TGTGCCAGCAGTTACTCGTCCTTTCAGGTTCAAGAGACCCAGTACTTC
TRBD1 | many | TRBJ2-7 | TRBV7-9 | CASSPDRVHEQYF | TGTGCCAGCAGCCCGGACAGGGTCCACGAGCAGTACTTC
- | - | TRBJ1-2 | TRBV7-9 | CASRLTGTPYGYTF | TGTGCCAGCAGACTGACCGGGACTCCCTATGGCTACACCTTC
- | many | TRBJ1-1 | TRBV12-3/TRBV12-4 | CASTSGGGNTEAFF | TGTGCCAGCACGAGCGGTGGGGGGAACACTGAAGCTTTCTTT
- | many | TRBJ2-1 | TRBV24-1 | CATRPGSSGNYNEQFF | TGTGCCACCAGGCCGGGAAGTAGCGGAAACTACAATGAGCAGTTCTTC
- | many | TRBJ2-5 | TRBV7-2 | CASSFTGSGETQYF | TGTGCCAGCAGCTTTACCGGGAGTGGGGAGACCCAGTACTTC